This TCR beta chain is from a study of human T cells and chemical hapten exposure. Overall study context: Alopecia areata, totalis or universalis was found in mostly female patients.

CDR1 is SGHTA, CDR2 FQGNSA, per germline. V was cut by 11 bases and J by 5 bases, with 17 bases left in between. CDR3 length equals 13 residues. TCRdb independently ran MiXCR on the RACE reads; one entry per CDR3 protein. The sample records more than 90,000 distinct CDR3 sequences, over 10% being singletons. This clonotype was counted at least ten times. The sample's time point: patch test 2, 6 weeks after DPC sensitization. The treatment: therapeutic diphenylcyclopropenone sensitization with weekly scalp DPC. In every case, blood was obtained before the patch test was applied. V gene TRBV7-2 combines with J gene TRBJ2-3, with a possible D match to TRBD2 (6 bases). Source: whole blood, taken in connection with sensitization to the hapten diphenylcyclopropenone (DPC). The receptor was derived from a woman in her forties with alopecia areata. Some clones in this sample may be carry-over from other donors' samples. The DNA of the CDR3 is TGTGCCTCCCAGTTGGGGGGACGAGATACGCAGTATTTT. As protein: CASQLGGRDTQYF.